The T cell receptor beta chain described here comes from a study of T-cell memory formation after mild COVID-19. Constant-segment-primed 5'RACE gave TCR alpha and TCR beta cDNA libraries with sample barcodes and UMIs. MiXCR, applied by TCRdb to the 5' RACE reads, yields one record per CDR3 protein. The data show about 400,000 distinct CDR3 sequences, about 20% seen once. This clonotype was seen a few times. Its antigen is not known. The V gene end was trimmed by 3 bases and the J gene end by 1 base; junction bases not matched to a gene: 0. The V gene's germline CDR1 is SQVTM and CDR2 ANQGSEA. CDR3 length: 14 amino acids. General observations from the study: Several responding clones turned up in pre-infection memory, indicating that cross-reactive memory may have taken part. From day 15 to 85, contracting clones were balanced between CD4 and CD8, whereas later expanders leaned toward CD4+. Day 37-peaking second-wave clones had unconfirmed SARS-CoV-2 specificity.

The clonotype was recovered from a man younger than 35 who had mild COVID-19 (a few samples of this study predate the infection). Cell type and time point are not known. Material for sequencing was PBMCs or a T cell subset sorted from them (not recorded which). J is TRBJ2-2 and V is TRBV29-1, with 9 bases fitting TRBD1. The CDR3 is CSVEGQGNTGELFF. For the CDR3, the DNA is TGCAGCGTTGAGGGACAGGGGAACACCGGGGAGCTGTTTTTT.